The 31 T cell receptor beta chains given below trace back to one sample, sequenced in a study of T cell changes during pregnancy in multiple sclerosis. Assay: immunoSEQ multiplex PCR; the TCRdb copy retains only in-frame clones and omits some. This sample has 55,000 to 80,000 clones, with roughly 88% found just once. The sample consisted of peripheral blood, taken after pregnancy. All receptors come from a female donor in good health, enrolled as a control in a pregnancy study.

The rearrangement joins TRBV5-6 to TRBJ2-1; 8 nucleotides match TRBD2. The germline V gene has CDR1 SGHDT and CDR2 YYEEEE. The CDR3 sequence is 14 residues long. The ends lost 3 bases at V and 5 bases at J; junction bases unmatched: 4. CDR3 region: CASSSGTRDNEQFF. The CDR3 DNA follows: TGTGCCAGCAGCTCCGGGACTAGGGACAATGAGCAGTTCTTC.

J is TRBJ1-2 and V is TRBV18; tentatively, D is TRBD1 (6 bases). The CDR3 covers 14 residues. The germline CDR1 and CDR2 sequences are KGHSH and LQKENI. V dropped 2 bases and J dropped 4 bases, with 11 bases sitting between them. CDR3 sequence reads: CASSPAGQPYGYTF. The CDR3 DNA sequence: TGTGCCAGCTCACCAGCCGGACAGCCCTATGGCTACACCTTC. The complete variable domain, with remaining parts taken from reference TRBV18 and TRBJ1-2, reads NAGVMQNPRHLVRRRGQEARLRCSPMKGHSHVYWYRQLPEEGLKFMVYLQKENIIDESGMPKERFSAEFPKEGPSILRIQQVVRGDSAAYFCASSPAGQPYGYTFGSGTRLTVV.

A single count supports this clone. This rearrangement joins TRBV5-4 to TRBJ1-4; no clear D. The CDR3 is made up of 17 amino acids. The germline V and J ends were trimmed by 4 bases and 0 bases, with 16 bases remaining between them. Germline V gene data show CDR1 as SGHNT and CDR2 as YYREEE (reference sequence). The DNA of the CDR3 is TGTGCCAGCAGCCGCCGGGGAGCTCCAGCAACTAATGAAAAACTGTTTTTT. Amino acids: CASSRRGAPATNEKLFF.

This chain links TRBV5-1 with TRBJ2-1; D may be TRBD2 (7 bases). Germline V gene data show CDR1 as SGHRS and CDR2 as YFSETQ. The CDR3 spans 18 residues. The V end was cut by 0 bases, the J end by 1 base, with 17 bases between. In nucleotides, the CDR3 is TGCGCCAGCAGCTTGGTGGGCCGAGGGGGAGGGTCCTACAATGAGCAGTTCTTC. It yields the protein CASSLVGRGGGSYNEQFF.

This chain uses TRBV2 with TRBJ1-1; D remains ambiguous. CDR3 length: 12 residues. Deletions cut 4 bases from V and 2 bases from J, with 5 bases between. Germline values: CDR1 SNHLY, CDR2 FYNNEI. The CDR3 DNA reads as TGTGCCAGCAGTGTTATTAACACTGAAGCTTTCTTT. It yields the protein CASSVINTEAFF.

V gene TRBV30 combines with J gene TRBJ1-3, with 8 bases identical to TRBD1. Germline V gives CDR1 GTSNPN, CDR2 SVGIG (reference sequence). CDR3 size: 13 residues. Losses at the gene ends were 1 base for V and 6 bases for J; bases not matched to a gene: 2. In nucleotides, the CDR3 is TGTGCCTGGAGTGCGACAGGGGCAAACACCATATATTTT. Translation gives CAWSATGANTIYF.

The rearrangement joins TRBV6-6 to TRBJ2-2, with 7 bases aligning to TRBD2. V gave up 4 bases and J gave up 8 bases; unmatched junction bases: 13. The germline CDR1 and CDR2 sequences are MNHNY and SVGAGI (reference sequence). The CDR3 runs to 16 residues. This CDR3 is CASSSYPPASGGELFF. CDR3 DNA: TGTGCCAGCAGTTCATACCCGCCGGCTAGCGGAGGGGAGCTGTTTTTT.

A few counts support this clone. CDR3 DNA: TGTGCCAGCACCTCCCAGGCGGGGGGCTACACCTTC. It codes for CASTSQAGGYTF. The chain employs TRBV11-2 and TRBJ1-2; D gene uncertain. The CDR3 loop spans 12 amino acids. The V end was cut by 7 bases, the J end by 8 bases, with 14 bases between. Germline lookup yields CDR1 SGHAT and CDR2 FQNNGV.

As DNA, the CDR3 is TGTGCCAGCAGCTTGGCGCAGGAGGCTAACTATGGCTACACCTTC. Residues: CASSLAQEANYGYTF. This chain uses TRBV5-4 with TRBJ1-2; no definite D call. Germline-derived CDR1 and CDR2 are SGHNT and YYREEE (reference sequence). This CDR3 is built from 15 residues. V lost 0 bases, J lost 0 bases, and 9 bases lay in between.

This clone showed up just once. The V and J genes are TRBV19 and TRBJ1-4, with a weak D call TRBD1 (5 bases). The CDR3 contains 14 residues. Germline CDR1 is LNHDA and CDR2 is SQIVND (reference sequence). Trimming took off 3 bases at V and 7 bases at J, with 12 bases between the two ends. The CDR3 DNA follows: TGTGCCAGTAGTATTGGTCAGGGCCGTGAAAAACTGTTTTTT. It specifies CASSIGQGREKLFF.

The chain links TRBV13 to TRBJ2-7, with TRBD1 as a possible D gene (5 bases). Looked up from germline, CDR1 is PRHDT and CDR2 is FYEKMQ (reference sequence). The CDR3 runs 13 residues. Trimming removed 5 bases at V and 5 bases at J, with 13 bases between. CDR3 in DNA: TGTGCCAGCAGCCTCTGGACAACCAACGAGCAGTACTTC. This sequence encodes CASSLWTTNEQYF.

The rearrangement links TRBV9 to TRBJ1-2; perhaps TRBD1 as D (5 bases). Germline V gives CDR1 SGDLS, CDR2 YYNGEE. The CDR3 covers 14 residues. The ends were cut back, 3 bases at V and 1 base at J, with 10 bases in the middle. Here the CDR3 reads CASSAGLLNYGYTF. The CDR3 coding sequence is TGTGCCAGCAGCGCGGGACTCCTTAACTATGGCTACACCTTC.

J is TRBJ2-7 and V is TRBV30, with D possibly matching TRBD1 (6 bases). The CDR3 spans 11 residues. Looked up from germline, CDR1 is GTSNPN and CDR2 is SVGIG (reference sequence). Trimming removed 5 bases at V and 4 bases at J, with 9 bases between. The CDR3 DNA follows: TGTGCCTGGCGAACAGGGTACGAGCAGTACTTC. This sequence encodes CAWRTGYEQYF.

V and J are TRBV7-6 and TRBJ1-5; D remains ambiguous. Per germline, CDR1 SGHVS and CDR2 FNYEAQ. The V end lost 4 bases, the J end lost 5 bases, and 9 bases lay between the germline ends. The CDR3 sequence is 13 residues long. CDR3 DNA: TGTGCCAGCAGCTCAACCCCAGATCAGCCCCAGCATTTT. Translating it yields CASSSTPDQPQHF.

The table lists this clone with a few counts. The chain employs TRBV5-4 and TRBJ1-3, with TRBD1 as a possible D gene (5 bases). This CDR3 is built from 16 residues. Trimming pared 0 bases from V and 0 bases from J, leaving 10 bases between. Germline-derived CDR1 and CDR2 are SGHNT and YYREEE (reference sequence). CDR3 nucleotide sequence: TGTGCCAGCAGCTTGGGACAGTCAACCTCTGGAAACACCATATATTTT. Its protein product is CASSLGQSTSGNTIYF.

This chain uses TRBV6-5 with TRBJ1-1, with 9 bases fitting TRBD1. Trimming cost V 3 bases and J 3 bases; bases outside gene matches: 8. Germline CDR1 and CDR2: MNHEY and SVGAGI. The CDR3 covers 16 residues. The CDR3 loop is CASSYDGTGTYTEAFF. CDR3 in DNA: TGTGCCAGCAGTTATGATGGGACAGGGACGTACACTGAAGCTTTCTTT.

CDR3 region: CASTTTGGGTDTQYF. CDR3 nucleotides: TGTGCCAGCACCACGACAGGGGGCGGAACAGATACGCAGTATTTT. The chain is built from TRBV9 and TRBJ2-3, with 10 positions matching TRBD1. The V gene's germline CDR1 is SGDLS and CDR2 YYNGEE. The CDR3 is 15 residues long. V lost 6 bases and J lost 3; bases outside the gene matches: 7.

The gene calls are TRBV4-1 and TRBJ1-5; TRBD1 aligns across 11 bases. The CDR3 consists of 18 residues. After removal of 1 base from V and 0 bases from J, the junction contained 5 bases not matched to a gene. CDR1 and CDR2 (germline): MGHRA, YSYEKL. The CDR3 DNA reads TGCGCCAGCAGCCAAGGTGGGACAGGGGGTTATAGCAATCAGCCCCAGCATTTT. Its translation: CASSQGGTGGYSNQPQHF.

This chain uses TRBV5-1 with TRBJ1-4, with D possibly matching TRBD1 (6 bases). The germline V gene encodes CDR1 SGHRS and CDR2 YFSETQ. Between the trimmed V and J ends, which lost 4 bases and 8 bases, there was a span of 12 bases. CDR3 length equals 13 residues. CDR3 loop: CASSRGMREKLFF. For the CDR3, the DNA is TGCGCCAGCAGCAGGGGGATGAGGGAAAAACTGTTTTTT.

The genes are TRBV7-9 and TRBJ2-5; TRBD1 matches at 10 bases. The junction had 9 bases not matched to a gene; V was cut back by 2 bases and J by 6 bases. Germline V gene data show CDR1 as SEHNR and CDR2 as FQNEAQ (reference sequence). The CDR3 has 16 residues. The CDR3 sequence: CASSLSPTGGAKTQYF. CDR3 sequence (DNA): TGTGCCAGCAGCTTATCGCCGACAGGGGGCGCGAAGACCCAGTACTTC.

The chain links TRBV11-3 to TRBJ2-1; tentatively, D is TRBD2 (6 bases). Trimming pared 4 bases from V and 9 bases from J, leaving 19 bases between. From germline, CDR1 is SGHNT and CDR2 YENEEA. This CDR3 has 15 amino acids. The chain's CDR3 is CASSSVVGSGGEQFF. In nucleotides, the CDR3 is TGTGCCAGCAGCTCAGTAGTGGGTAGCGGCGGTGAGCAGTTCTTC.

This clone has only a few counts. The chain carries TRBV9 and TRBJ2-1; D call uncertain. CDR1 SGDLS and CDR2 YYNGEE come from the germline V gene. The CDR3 totals 11 residues. Trimming removed 0 bases at V and 9 bases at J, with 4 bases between. CDR3 loop: CASSVAGEQFF. The CDR3 coding sequence is TGTGCCAGCAGCGTAGCGGGTGAGCAGTTCTTC.

The chain combines TRBV6-1 with TRBJ2-3; 7 nucleotides agree with TRBD2. CDR1 and CDR2 from the germline V gene are MNHNS and SASEGT. CDR3 length: 15 residues. V shed 0 bases and J 4 bases; nucleotides not matched to a gene: 4. The CDR3 nucleotides read TGTGCCAGCAGTGAAGCCGCGGGAGCAGCAGATACGCAGTATTTT. As protein: CASSEAAGAADTQYF.

This clone was seen only a few times. The rearrangement links TRBV4-1 to TRBJ2-1; D is possibly TRBD1 (5 bases). Between the trimmed V and J ends, which lost 0 bases and 7 bases, there was a span of 7 bases. The germline CDR1 and CDR2 sequences are MGHRA and YSYEKL. The CDR3 runs to 13 residues. The CDR3: CASSQDGQNEQFF. In DNA form, the CDR3 reads TGCGCCAGCAGCCAAGATGGACAAAATGAGCAGTTCTTC.

This chain links TRBV11-3 with TRBJ2-7; the D gene is possibly TRBD2 (6 bases). Germline loops: CDR1 SGHNT, CDR2 YENEEA. The CDR3 totals 16 residues. V lost 0 bases and J 3 bases, leaving 15 bases between the germline ends. The CDR3 DNA is TGTGCCAGCAGCTTAGATCTTGCAGGAGGGGTCTACGAGCAGTACTTC. Amino acids: CASSLDLAGGVYEQYF.

This rearrangement joins TRBV7-2 to TRBJ2-3; 7 nucleotides line up with TRBD2. Germline CDR1 is SGHTA and CDR2 is FQGNSA. Trimming took 6 bases from V and 0 from J; bases not matched to a gene: 6. The CDR3 contains 15 residues. The CDR3 region is CASRAGLSSTDTQYF. CDR3 bases: TGTGCCAGCAGAGCGGGATTATCTAGCACAGATACGCAGTATTTT.

This CDR3 reads CASSKATRVLSYEQYF. The DNA for the CDR3 is TGTGCCAGCAGCAAAGCGACGAGGGTACTATCCTACGAGCAGTACTTC. The chain joins TRBV21-1 to TRBJ2-7; TRBD2 is the table's D call, not checked against the DNA. TRBV21-1 is reported as a pseudogene. This CDR3 is built from 16 residues.

The chain employs TRBV12-5 and TRBJ2-7; 7 nucleotides align to TRBD1. Trimming took 1 base from V and 5 from J; bases not matched to a gene: 8. This CDR3 comprises 15 residues. Germline V gives CDR1 LGHNT, CDR2 FRNRAP. CDR3 bases: TGTGCTAGTGGTTTGGAATTGGGACAGAATCACGAGCAGTACTTC. Protein sequence: CASGLELGQNHEQYF. The variable domain in full, with the rest retrieved from reference TRBV12-5 and TRBJ2-7, is DARVTQTPRHKVTEMGQEVTMRCQPILGHNTVFWYRQTMMQGLELLAYFRNRAPLDDSGMPKDRFSAEMPDATLATLKIQPSEPRDSAVYFCASGLELGQNHEQYFGPGTRLTVT.

The chain combines TRBV15 with TRBJ2-5; 10 bases match TRBD2. The germline V gene encodes CDR1 LNHNV and CDR2 YYDKDF (reference sequence). This CDR3 spans 17 amino acids. J lost 5 bases, V lost 5 bases, and 14 bases had no gene match. CDR3 in DNA: TGTGCCACCAGCCCCCGGGTACTAGCGGGATTTTGGGAGACCCAGTACTTC. It specifies CATSPRVLAGFWETQYF.

This clone has only one observation. The chain carries TRBV6-5 and TRBJ1-1; D not resolved. V lost 6 bases to trimming and J lost 0 bases, with 11 bases between them. The CDR3 is made up of 14 amino acids. Germline CDR1 and CDR2: MNHEY and SVGAGI. The CDR3 DNA follows: TGTGCCAGCAGCAGCACTACTATGAACACTGAAGCTTTCTTT. Amino acids: CASSSTTMNTEAFF.

V usage is TRBV5-8 and J usage is TRBJ2-2, with TRBD2 matching 10 bases. Per germline, CDR1 SGHTS and CDR2 YDEGEE. CDR3 length: 18 residues. J was trimmed by 0 bases and V by 6 bases; bases with no gene match: 11. This chain's CDR3 is CASIGTSVFSANTGELFF. The CDR3, as DNA: TGTGCCAGCATCGGGACTAGCGTGTTTTCGGCGAACACCGGGGAGCTGTTTTTT.